Presented here are 17 T cell receptor beta chains from one specimen sequenced in a study of blood T cell repertoires in COVID-19. Profiling relied on immunoSEQ multiplex PCR, and the TCRdb table lists in-frame clones only, not all of them. The table shows some 100,000 clones, with 88% occurring only once. Source material: peripheral blood. The receptors stem from a woman in her sixties or seventies with acute or convalescent COVID-19.

This chain uses TRBV13 with TRBJ1-2; TRBD1 aligns across 10 bases. The junction had 12 bases not matched to a gene; V was cut back by 5 bases and J by 3 bases. This CDR3 is built from 17 residues. CDR1 and CDR2 (germline): PRHDT, FYEKMQ (reference sequence). CDR3: CASSTTGGGPTYYGYTF. CDR3 DNA sequence: TGTGCCAGCAGCACGACAGGGGGCGGCCCGACTTACTATGGCTACACCTTC.

The chain links TRBV30 to TRBJ2-7, with a tentative D call TRBD1 (7 bases). Germline V gene data show CDR1 as GTSNPN and CDR2 as SVGIG (reference sequence). V gave up 2 bases and J gave up 6 bases, with 14 bases separating them. The CDR3 loop spans 13 amino acids. This chain's CDR3 is CAWSTLQGGEQYF. The CDR3 nucleotides read TGTGCCTGGAGTACCCTCCAGGGGGGCGAGCAGTACTTC.

The CDR3: CASSLPLPSGAYEQYF. DNA of the CDR3: TGTGCCAGCAGCTTACCACTCCCCTCGGGAGCCTACGAGCAGTACTTC. The J gene is TRBJ2-7, the V gene TRBV13, with D possibly matching TRBD2 (6 bases). The CDR3 has 16 residues. Per germline, CDR1 PRHDT and CDR2 FYEKMQ (reference sequence). V dropped 2 bases and J dropped 2 bases, with 16 bases sitting between them.

This clone was counted only a few times. The CDR3 loop reads CASSLQMFQPQHF. CDR3 nucleotide sequence: TGTGCCAGCAGTCTTCAGATGTTTCAGCCCCAGCATTTT. The J gene is TRBJ1-5, the V gene TRBV12-3 or TRBV12-4; unclear D gene. V was trimmed by 5 bases and J by 6 bases, leaving 11 bases between them. The CDR3 has 13 residues.

The V gene is TRBV5-1, the J gene TRBJ2-5, with 9 nucleotides matching TRBD2. The CDR3 covers 17 residues. Germline CDR1 SGHRS, CDR2 YFSETQ. Germline trimming cut 7 bases from V and 2 bases from J; bases unmatched to any gene: 15. The CDR3 sequence: CASAKRASGNLQETQYF. The CDR3 DNA sequence: TGCGCCAGCGCCAAAAGGGCTAGCGGGAACCTACAAGAGACCCAGTACTTC. Full variable domain (remainder filled in from reference TRBV5-1 and TRBJ2-5): KAGVTQTPRYLIKTRGQQVTLSCSPISGHRSVSWYQQTPGQGLQFLFEYFSETQRNKGNFPGRFSGRQFSNSRSEMNVSTLELGDSALYLCASAKRASGNLQETQYFGPGTRLLVL.

J is TRBJ1-2 and V is TRBV4-1; 10 bases align to TRBD1. Looked up from germline, CDR1 is MGHRA and CDR2 is YSYEKL. This CDR3 is 15 amino acids long. V lost 4 bases to trimming and J lost 4 bases; unmatched junction nucleotides: 6. CDR3 amino acids: CASSPRQGASYGYTF. CDR3 sequence (DNA): TGCGCCAGCAGCCCCCGACAGGGGGCTAGCTATGGCTACACCTTC.

This clone was detected only once. The CDR3 DNA is TGCGCCAGCAGTCAAGGACAGGGGGGACCATACGAGCAGTACTTC. It translates to CASSQGQGGPYEQYF. V is TRBV23-1 and J is TRBJ2-7, with 10 positions matching TRBD1. TRBV23-1 counts as an open reading frame of uncertain function. The CDR3 has 15 residues. The ends lost 2 bases at V and 4 bases at J; junction bases unmatched: 5.

The chain joins TRBV10-2 to TRBJ2-7; D possibly corresponds to TRBD1 (5 bases). CDR3 length: 14 amino acids. CDR1 is WSHSY, CDR2 SAAADI, per germline. V was clipped by 6 bases and J by 6 bases, with 18 bases between them. The CDR3 here is CASSSVPLGPEQYF. The CDR3 region has the DNA TGCGCCAGCAGCTCGGTCCCTTTGGGGCCCGAGCAGTACTTC.

J is TRBJ2-2 and V is TRBV6-1, with 11 bases fitting TRBD2. The CDR3 runs to 18 residues. With V trimmed by 5 bases and J by 0 bases, 8 bases remained unmatched. The V gene's germline CDR1 is MNHNS and CDR2 SASEGT. Here the CDR3 reads CASSKGTSGNANTGELFF. Here the CDR3 DNA reads TGTGCCAGCAGTAAAGGGACTAGCGGAAACGCGAACACCGGGGAGCTGTTTTTT.

This chain connects TRBV6-5 to TRBJ2-1, with D unresolved. V was pared by 6 bases and J by 4 bases, with 7 bases between. Looked up from germline, CDR1 is MNHEY and CDR2 is SVGAGI. The CDR3 loop spans 12 amino acids. CDR3 region: CASSAQYNEQFF. The CDR3 DNA reads as TGTGCCAGCAGCGCACAGTACAATGAGCAGTTCTTC.

The CDR3 protein is CASSFLAYEQYF. CDR3 DNA: TGTGCCAGCAGCTTTCTAGCGTACGAGCAGTACTTC. The V call is TRBV11-2, the J call TRBJ2-7, with D tentatively TRBD2 (6 bases). This CDR3 spans 12 amino acids. Trimming took 3 bases from V and 4 from J, leaving 7 bases between them. From germline, CDR1 is SGHAT and CDR2 FQNNGV.

The genes are TRBV2 and TRBJ2-1, with D possibly TRBD2 on 6 matching bases. Deletions cut 10 bases from V and 5 bases from J, with 18 bases between. This CDR3 contains 14 residues. Germline V gene lookup returns CDR1 SNHLY and CDR2 FYNNEI. The CDR3 spells CATGERVGDNEQFF. Here the CDR3 DNA reads TGTGCCACCGGAGAGCGGGTGGGTGACAATGAGCAGTTCTTC.

This clone has more than one count but fewer than ten. The genes are TRBV7-9 and TRBJ2-3; D perhaps matches TRBD1 (6 bases). From germline, CDR1 is SEHNR and CDR2 FQNEAQ (reference sequence). CDR3 length: 14 amino acids. V lost 2 bases and J 2 bases, leaving 8 bases between the germline ends. CDR3 amino acids: CASSLSGATDTQYF. DNA for the CDR3: TGTGCCAGCAGCTTATCAGGGGCCACAGATACGCAGTATTTT.

J is TRBJ2-1 and V is TRBV5-1, with TRBD2 matching 13 bases. The CDR3 is 15 residues long. After removal of 2 bases from V and 8 bases from J, the junction contained 4 bases not matched to a gene. Germline CDR1 SGHRS, CDR2 YFSETQ. CDR3: CASSFGLAGVDEQFF. The CDR3 bases are TGCGCCAGCAGCTTCGGACTAGCGGGAGTTGATGAGCAGTTCTTC. Together with reference TRBV5-1 and TRBJ2-1, the CDR3 gives the full variable domain: KAGVTQTPRYLIKTRGQQVTLSCSPISGHRSVSWYQQTPGQGLQFLFEYFSETQRNKGNFPGRFSGRQFSNSRSEMNVSTLELGDSALYLCASSFGLAGVDEQFFGPGTRLTVL.

The gene calls are TRBV3-1 (or the pseudogene TRBV3-2) and TRBJ1-1; maybe TRBD1 (6 bases). V was trimmed by 4 bases and J by 0 bases, leaving 6 bases between them. Germline-derived CDR1 and CDR2 are LGHDT and YNNKEL (reference sequence). There are 13 residues in the CDR3. As DNA, the CDR3 is TGTGCCAGCAGCCGGACAGTGAACACTGAAGCTTTCTTT. Residues: CASSRTVNTEAFF.

The CDR3 DNA reads as TGTGCCAGCAGCCTAACGACAGGGAACCCCTACGAGCAGTACTTC. It yields the protein CASSLTTGNPYEQYF. The chain links TRBV28 to TRBJ2-7; the match to TRBD1 covers 7 bases. V lost 6 bases to trimming and J lost 2 bases; unmatched junction nucleotides: 10. CDR3 length: 15 residues. Germline CDR1 is MDHEN and CDR2 is SYDVKM.

This chain links TRBV27 with TRBJ2-1; a possible D gene is TRBD2 (6 bases). Germline values: CDR1 MNHEY, CDR2 SMNVEV (reference sequence). The ends were cut back, 3 bases at V and 9 bases at J, with 15 bases in the middle. The CDR3 sequence is 14 residues long. The CDR3 spells CASSLTPGLSEQFF. The DNA for the CDR3 is TGTGCCAGCAGTTTGACCCCGGGACTCTCTGAGCAGTTCTTC.